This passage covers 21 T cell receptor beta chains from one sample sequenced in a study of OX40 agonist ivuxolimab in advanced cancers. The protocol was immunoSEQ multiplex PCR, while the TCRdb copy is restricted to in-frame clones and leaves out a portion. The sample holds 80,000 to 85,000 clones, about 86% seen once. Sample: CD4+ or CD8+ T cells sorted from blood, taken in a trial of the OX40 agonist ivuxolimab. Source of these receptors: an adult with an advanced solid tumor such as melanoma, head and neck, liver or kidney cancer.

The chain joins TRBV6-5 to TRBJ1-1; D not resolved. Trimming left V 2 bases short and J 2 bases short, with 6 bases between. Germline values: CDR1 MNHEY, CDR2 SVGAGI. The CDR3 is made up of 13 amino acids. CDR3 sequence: CASSYGQNTEAFF. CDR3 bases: TGTGCCAGCAGTTACGGCCAAAACACTGAAGCTTTCTTT.

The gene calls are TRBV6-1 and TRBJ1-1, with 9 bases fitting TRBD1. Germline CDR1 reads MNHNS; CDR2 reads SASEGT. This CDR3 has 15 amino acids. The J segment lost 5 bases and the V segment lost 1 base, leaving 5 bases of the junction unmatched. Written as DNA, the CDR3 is TGTGCCAGCAGTGAAGGGACAGGGGTGGGGACTGAAGCTTTCTTT. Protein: CASSEGTGVGTEAFF.

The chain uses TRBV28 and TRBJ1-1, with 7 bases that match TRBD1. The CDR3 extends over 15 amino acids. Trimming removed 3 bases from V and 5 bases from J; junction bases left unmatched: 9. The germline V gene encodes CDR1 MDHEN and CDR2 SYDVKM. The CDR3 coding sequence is TGTGCCAGCAGTTTCCCTCGACAGGGCTGGACTGAAGCTTTCTTT. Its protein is CASSFPRQGWTEAFF.

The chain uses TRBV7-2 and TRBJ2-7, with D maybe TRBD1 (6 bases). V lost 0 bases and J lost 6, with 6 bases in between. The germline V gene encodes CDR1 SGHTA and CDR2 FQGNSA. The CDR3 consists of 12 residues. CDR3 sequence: CASSLARGEQYF. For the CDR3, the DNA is TGTGCCAGCAGCTTAGCCAGGGGCGAGCAGTACTTC. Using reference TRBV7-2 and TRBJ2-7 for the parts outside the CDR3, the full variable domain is GAGVSQSPSNKVTEKGKDVELRCDPISGHTALYWYRQSLGQGLEFLIYFQGNSAPDKSGLPSDRFSAERTGGSVSTLTIQRTQQEDSAVYLCASSLARGEQYFGPGTRLTVT.

CDR3 amino acids: CASSDRGSRRFF. The CDR3 nucleotides read TGTGCCAGCAGTGATCGGGGGAGCCGAAGGTTCTTC. The chain uses TRBV2 and TRBJ2-1, with D possibly matching TRBD2 (6 bases). Germline CDR1 and CDR2: SNHLY and FYNNEI. The CDR3 runs to 12 residues. V dropped 3 bases and J dropped 15 bases, with 15 bases sitting between them.

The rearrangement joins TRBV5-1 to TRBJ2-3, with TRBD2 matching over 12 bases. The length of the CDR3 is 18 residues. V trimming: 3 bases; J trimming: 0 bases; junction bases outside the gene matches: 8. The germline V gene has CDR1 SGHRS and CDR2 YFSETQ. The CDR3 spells CASSSGVTSGGSTDTQYF. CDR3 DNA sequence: TGCGCCAGCAGCTCCGGGGTGACTAGCGGGGGCAGCACAGATACGCAGTATTTT.

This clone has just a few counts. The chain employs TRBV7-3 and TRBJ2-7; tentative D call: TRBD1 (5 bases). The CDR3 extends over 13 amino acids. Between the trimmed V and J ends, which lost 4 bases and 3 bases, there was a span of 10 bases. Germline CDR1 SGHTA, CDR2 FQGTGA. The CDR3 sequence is CASSSRDSYEQYF. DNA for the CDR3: TGTGCCAGCAGCTCCCGAGACAGCTACGAGCAGTACTTC.

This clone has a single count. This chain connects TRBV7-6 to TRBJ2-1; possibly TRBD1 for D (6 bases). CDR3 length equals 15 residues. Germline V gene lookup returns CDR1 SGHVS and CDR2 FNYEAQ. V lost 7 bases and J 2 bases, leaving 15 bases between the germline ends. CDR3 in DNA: TGTGCCAGCACCCTAGACGGGACACCCTACAATGAGCAGTTCTTC. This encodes CASTLDGTPYNEQFF.

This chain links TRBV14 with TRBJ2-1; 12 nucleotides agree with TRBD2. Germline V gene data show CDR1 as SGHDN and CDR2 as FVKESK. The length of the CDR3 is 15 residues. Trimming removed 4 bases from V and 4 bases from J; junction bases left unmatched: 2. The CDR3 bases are TGTGCCAGCAGCCTCCTAGCGGGAGGGTACAATGAGCAGTTCTTC. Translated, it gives CASSLLAGGYNEQFF.

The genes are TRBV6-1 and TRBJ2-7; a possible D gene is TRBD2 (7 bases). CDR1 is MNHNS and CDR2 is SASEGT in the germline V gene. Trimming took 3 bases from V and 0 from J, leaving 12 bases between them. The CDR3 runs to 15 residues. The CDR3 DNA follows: TGTGCCAGCAGTGATCGGGGGGCCAGCTCCTACGAGCAGTACGTC. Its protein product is CASSDRGASSYEQYV.

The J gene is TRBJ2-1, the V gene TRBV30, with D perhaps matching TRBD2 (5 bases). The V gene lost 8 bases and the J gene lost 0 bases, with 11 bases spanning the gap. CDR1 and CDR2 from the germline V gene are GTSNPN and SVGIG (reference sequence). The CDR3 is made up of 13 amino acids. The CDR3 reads CARAVSSYNEQFF. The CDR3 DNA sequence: TGTGCCCGAGCGGTAAGCTCCTACAATGAGCAGTTCTTC.

Here the CDR3 reads CATARASRGDTEAFF. For the CDR3, the DNA is TGTGCCACGGCCAGGGCTTCAAGGGGGGACACTGAAGCTTTCTTT. This chain joins TRBV5-4 and TRBJ1-1; D is perhaps TRBD1 (6 bases). The CDR3 runs 15 residues. Trimming cost V 9 bases and J 3 bases, with 21 bases left between them. CDR1 and CDR2 (germline): SGHNT, YYREEE (reference sequence).

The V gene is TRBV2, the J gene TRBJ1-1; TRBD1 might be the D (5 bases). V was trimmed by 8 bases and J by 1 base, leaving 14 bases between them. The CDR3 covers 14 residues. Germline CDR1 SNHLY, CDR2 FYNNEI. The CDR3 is CASLSGAGNTEAFF. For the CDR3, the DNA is TGTGCCAGCTTGTCCGGGGCGGGGAACACTGAAGCTTTCTTT.

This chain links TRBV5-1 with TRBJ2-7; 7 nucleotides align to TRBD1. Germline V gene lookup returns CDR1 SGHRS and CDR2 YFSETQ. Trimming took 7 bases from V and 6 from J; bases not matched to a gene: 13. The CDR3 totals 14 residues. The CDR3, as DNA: TGCGCCAGCGGCCCTAGGGGGCCTAGAGGCGAGCAGTACTTC. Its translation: CASGPRGPRGEQYF.

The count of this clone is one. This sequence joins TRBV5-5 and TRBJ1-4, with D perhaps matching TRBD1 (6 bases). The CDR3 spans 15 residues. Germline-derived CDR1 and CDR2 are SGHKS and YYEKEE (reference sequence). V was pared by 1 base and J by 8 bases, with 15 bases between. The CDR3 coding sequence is TGTGCCAGCAGCTTGTCCCTCGGACAGTTAGAAAAACTGTTTTTT. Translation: CASSLSLGQLEKLFF.

CDR3 sequence: CASSFGRTAGNQPQHF. The CDR3 bases are TGTGCCAGCAGCTTTGGGCGGACGGCGGGAAATCAGCCCCAGCATTTT. The rearrangement uses TRBV5-6 and TRBJ1-5; D not resolved. Germline V gene data show CDR1 as SGHDT and CDR2 as YYEEEE. Trimming left V 2 bases short and J 4 bases short, with 16 bases between. The CDR3 runs to 16 residues.

As DNA, the CDR3 is TGTGCCAGCAGTATGTTAGCGGGTCGGGATACGCAGTATTTT. Translation: CASSMLAGRDTQYF. The chain employs TRBV27 and TRBJ2-3; the match to TRBD2 covers 7 bases. This CDR3 has 14 residues. CDR1 MNHEY and CDR2 SMNVEV come from the germline V gene (reference sequence). Germline trimming cut 5 bases from V and 6 bases from J; bases unmatched to any gene: 8.

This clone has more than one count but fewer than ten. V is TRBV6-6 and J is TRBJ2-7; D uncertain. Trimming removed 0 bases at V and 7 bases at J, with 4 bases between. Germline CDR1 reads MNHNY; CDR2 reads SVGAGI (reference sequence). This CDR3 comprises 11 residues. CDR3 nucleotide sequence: TGTGCCAGCAGTTACTCTGGGGAGCAGTACGTC. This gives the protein CASSYSGEQYV.

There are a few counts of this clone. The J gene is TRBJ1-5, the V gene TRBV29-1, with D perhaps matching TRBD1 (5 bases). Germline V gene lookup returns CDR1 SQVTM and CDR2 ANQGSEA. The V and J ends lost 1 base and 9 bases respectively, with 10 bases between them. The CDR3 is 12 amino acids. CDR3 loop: CSVEVLGGPQHF. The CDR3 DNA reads TGCAGCGTTGAAGTACTGGGGGGGCCCCAGCATTTT.

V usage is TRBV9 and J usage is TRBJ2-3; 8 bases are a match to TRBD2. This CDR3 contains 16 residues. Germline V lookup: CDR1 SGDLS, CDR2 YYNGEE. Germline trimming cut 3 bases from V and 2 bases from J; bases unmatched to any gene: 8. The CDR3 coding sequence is TGTGCCAGCAGCGCCCACGGGGGGGGGAACACAGATACGCAGTATTTT. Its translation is CASSAHGGGNTDTQYF. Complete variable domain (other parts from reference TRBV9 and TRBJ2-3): DSGVTQTPKHLITATGQRVTLRCSPRSGDLSVYWYQQSLDQGLQFLIQYYNGEERAKGNILERFSAQQFPDLHSELNLSSLELGDSALYFCASSAHGGGNTDTQYFGPGTRLTVL.

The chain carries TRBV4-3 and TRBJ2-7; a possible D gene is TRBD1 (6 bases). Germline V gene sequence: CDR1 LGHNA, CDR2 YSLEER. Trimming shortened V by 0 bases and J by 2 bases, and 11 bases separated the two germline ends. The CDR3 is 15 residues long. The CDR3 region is CASSQEGTGTYEQYF. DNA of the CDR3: TGCGCCAGCAGCCAAGAAGGAACAGGGACCTACGAGCAGTACTTC.